These T cell receptor beta chains were read from a single sample in a study of OX40 agonist ivuxolimab in advanced cancers. Clones were sequenced by immunoSEQ multiplex PCR, and TCRdb holds only the in-frame ones, with some missing. The sample shows tens of thousands of clones, about 93% of them seen only once. The sequences come from CD4+ or CD8+ T cells sorted from blood, collected in a trial of the OX40 agonist ivuxolimab. The origin of the receptors is an adult with an advanced solid tumor such as melanoma, head and neck, liver or kidney cancer. The CDR3 runs from the conserved cysteine through the conserved F or W. D genes are given only for firm matches. The size entry is marked missing in some rows and otherwise reads once, few, many or a size class.

>TRBJ2-7|-|TRBV25-1|-
CASAVRVDEQYF
TGTGCCAGCGCGGTCAGGGTCGACGAGCAGTACTTC
>TRBJ1-5|-|TRBV11-3|-
CASSFVPSRPNQPQHF
TGTGCCAGCAGCTTTGTCCCGAGCAGGCCGAATCAGCCCCAGCATTTT
>TRBJ1-4|-|TRBV7-9|-
CASSFSNEKLFF
TGTGCCAGCAGCTTCTCTAATGAAAAACTGTTTTTT
>TRBJ2-2|-|TRBV28|-
CASSPHANTGELFF
TGTGCCAGCAGCCCCCACGCGAACACCGGGGAGCTGTTTTTT
>TRBJ2-2|-|TRBV10-3|-
CAISESGDSTGELFF
TGTGCCATCAGTGAGTCAGGAGATTCCACCGGGGAGCTGTTTTTT
>TRBJ2-3|-|TRBV7-9|-
CASSFASSTDTQYF
TGTGCCAGCAGCTTCGCTTCAAGCACAGATACGCAGTATTTT
>TRBJ2-1|-|TRBV27|-
CASSWAESSEQFF
TGTGCCAGCAGTTGGGCAGAGTCTAGTGAGCAGTTCTTC
>TRBJ2-7|TRBD1|TRBV29-1|-
CSVEEGFRDSSYEQYF
TGCAGCGTTGAAGAGGGCTTCCGGGACAGCTCCTACGAGCAGTACTTC
>TRBJ1-1|-|TRBV14|-
CASSLGTPEAFF
TGTGCCAGCAGCCTAGGGACCCCTGAAGCTTTCTTT
>TRBJ1-2|-|TRBV5-4|-
CASSLGASGDGYTF
TGTGCCAGCAGCTTGGGGGCCTCGGGGGATGGCTACACCTTC
>TRBJ1-1|-|TRBV19|-
CASSYTGGENTEAFF
TGTGCCAGTAGCTACACAGGAGGGGAGAACACTGAAGCTTTCTTT
>TRBJ2-7|-|TRBV5-8|-
CASSRPGLHEQYF
TGTGCCAGCAGCCGGCCGGGTCTTCACGAGCAGTACTTC
>TRBJ2-2|-|TRBV29-1|-
CSVLRATGELFF
TGCAGTGTCCTTCGGGCGACCGGGGAGCTGTTTTTT
>TRBJ2-7|TRBD1|TRBV7-9|-
CASSSNTLTGAYEQYF
TGTGCCAGCAGCTCCAACACACTGACAGGGGCCTACGAGCAGTACTTC
>TRBJ2-5|TRBD2|TRBV9|-
CASSVGTSGSETQYF
TGTGCCAGCAGCGTAGGGACTAGCGGGAGTGAGACCCAGTACTTC
>TRBJ2-7|TRBD2|TRBV5-6|-
CASSLELAGTYEQYF
TGTGCCAGCAGCCTTGAGTTAGCGGGTACCTACGAGCAGTACTTC
>TRBJ2-5|-|TRBV27|-
CASSLDGGETQYF
TGTGCCAGCAGTTTAGACGGGGGAGAGACCCAGTACTTC
>TRBJ2-3|-|TRBV28|once
CASTGRETFTDTQYF
TGTGCCAGCACCGGGCGGGAAACTTTCACAGATACGCAGTATTTT
>TRBJ2-1|TRBD2|TRBV28|once
CASSPSGRLNEQFF
TGTGCCAGCTCTCCTAGCGGGAGGTTGAATGAGCAGTTCTTC
>TRBJ2-2|TRBD1|TRBV27|once
CASSVRDRQGELFF
TGTGCCAGCAGTGTCCGGGACAGACAAGGGGAGCTGTTTTTT
>TRBJ1-5|-|TRBV19|-
CASSVRDSNQPQHF
TGTGCCAGTAGTGTCCGGGATAGCAATCAGCCCCAGCATTTT
>TRBJ2-2|TRBD2|TRBV9|-
CASSVGLAGDSGELFF
TGTGCCAGCAGCGTGGGACTAGCGGGAGACAGCGGGGAGCTGTTTTTT
>TRBJ2-1|TRBD2|TRBV4-3|-
CASSQEESGRSYNEQFF
TGCGCCAGCAGCCAAGAGGAGAGCGGGAGGTCCTACAATGAGCAGTTCTTC
>TRBJ1-1|-|TRBV6-4|-
CASSERTNTEAFF
TGTGCCAGCAGTGAAAGGACGAACACTGAAGCTTTCTTT
>TRBJ2-7|TRBD1|TRBV7-9|-
CASSSPTGSWNEQYF
TGTGCCAGCAGCTCCCCGACAGGGTCTTGGAACGAGCAGTACTTC
>TRBJ2-5|-|TRBV25-1|once
CASSDGGWGSWETQYF
TGTGCCAGCAGTGACGGGGGCTGGGGGAGTTGGGAGACCCAGTACTTC
>TRBJ2-1|TRBD1|TRBV14|-
CASRGPKVETGDNEQFF
TGTGCCAGCCGGGGCCCCAAGGTGGAGACAGGGGACAATGAGCAGTTCTTC
>TRBJ2-1|-|TRBV4-2|-
CASSHSTGTADNEQFF
TGTGCCAGCAGCCATTCAACCGGGACTGCTGACAATGAGCAGTTCTTC
>TRBJ2-5|TRBD2|TRBV2|-
CASSVGAGGMYQETQYF
TGTGCCAGCAGTGTGGGAGCGGGAGGGATGTACCAAGAGACCCAGTACTTC
>TRBJ2-1|TRBD2|TRBV9|-
CASTERVAGGEQFF
TGTGCCAGCACCGAGCGGGTAGCGGGAGGTGAGCAGTTCTTC
>TRBJ2-7|-|TRBV7-8|-
CASSLLGGSDSYEQYF
TGTGCCAGCAGCTTATTGGGCGGTTCCGACTCCTACGAGCAGTACTTC
>TRBJ1-1|-|TRBV27|-
CASSPTATNTEAFF
TGTGCCAGCAGTCCGACAGCGACGAACACTGAAGCTTTCTTT
>TRBJ2-1|-|TRBV7-9|-
CASSWSVSGDYNEQFF
TGTGCCAGCAGCTGGTCGGTGAGCGGCGACTACAATGAGCAGTTCTTC
>TRBJ2-1|-|TRBV6-5|-
CASSYSSGETVDEQFF
TGTGCCAGCAGTTACTCGTCGGGGGAGACAGTCGATGAGCAGTTCTTC
>TRBJ2-7|-|TRBV11-2|-
CASSQEGIDPYEQYF
TGTGCCAGCAGCCAGGAAGGGATAGATCCCTACGAGCAGTACTTC
>TRBJ2-7|-|TRBV21-1|-
CASTPGGPYEQYF
TGTGCCAGCACCCCCGGGGGCCCCTACGAGCAGTACTTC
>TRBJ1-5|-|TRBV28|-
CASRFSNQPQHF
TGTGCCAGCAGGTTTAGCAATCAGCCCCAGCATTTT
>TRBJ2-1|-|TRBV5-4|-
CASSLDLEYNEQFF
TGTGCCAGCAGCTTGGACTTAGAGTACAATGAGCAGTTCTTC
>TRBJ2-1|-|TRBV4-3|-
CASSQEGYNEQFF
TGCGCCAGCAGCCAAGAAGGCTACAATGAGCAGTTCTTC
>TRBJ1-1|TRBD1|TRBV4-3|-
CASSQATRGQVPEAFF
TGCGCCAGCAGCCAAGCGACGAGGGGACAGGTCCCTGAAGCTTTCTTT
>TRBJ2-7|-|TRBV9|-
CASSVGGTLDEQYF
TGTGCCAGCAGCGTAGGAGGGACCCTGGACGAGCAGTACTTC
>TRBJ2-2|TRBD2|TRBV27|-
CASSLSQLAGHGELFF
TGTGCCAGCAGTTTATCCCAGCTAGCGGGACACGGGGAGCTGTTTTTT
>TRBJ1-2|-|TRBV9|-
CASSPGGENYGYTF
TGTGCCAGCAGCCCCGGCGGGGAAAACTATGGCTACACCTTC
>TRBJ2-3|-|TRBV9|-
CASSGVSGSTDTQYF
TGTGCCAGCAGCGGCGTGTCGGGAAGCACAGATACGCAGTATTTT
>TRBJ1-1|-|TRBV6-1|-
CASSDNTLGTEAFF
TGTGCCAGCAGTGATAACACCCTGGGCACTGAAGCTTTCTTT
>TRBJ2-2|-|TRBV28|-
CASIRGTANTGELFF
TGTGCCAGCATCCGGGGGACAGCTAACACCGGGGAGCTGTTTTTT
>TRBJ2-3|-|TRBV21-1|-
CASSKARTQGGTDTQYF
TGTGCCAGCAGCAAAGCGCGCACGCAAGGGGGCACAGATACGCAGTATTTT
>TRBJ2-7|TRBD1|TRBV6-6|once
CASSSSVRDRGGF
TGTGCCAGCAGTTCATCGGTCCGGGACAGGGGAGGCTTC
>TRBJ2-4|-|TRBV5-6|-
CASSFLGSLIQYF
TGTGCCAGCAGCTTTTTAGGGTCCCTGATTCAGTACTTC
>TRBJ2-5|TRBD1|TRBV23-1|-
CASSQSQDDRGVYQETQYF
TGCGCCAGCAGTCAATCGCAGGACGACAGGGGGGTGTACCAAGAGACCCAGTACTTC
>TRBJ1-4|TRBD1|TRBV27|-
CASSVNRGGTEKLFF
TGTGCCAGCAGTGTGAACAGGGGGGGTACGGAAAAACTGTTTTTT
>TRBJ2-7|-|TRBV11-3|-
CASSFPGFSLEQYF
TGTGCCAGCAGCTTCCCAGGTTTCTCCCTCGAGCAGTACTTC
>TRBJ1-3|-|TRBV6-6|few
CASSYGNTIYF
TGTGCCAGCAGTTACGGAAACACCATATATTTT
>TRBJ2-7|TRBD2|TRBV27|once
CASSLHSGLNKFGIYEQYF
TGTGCCAGCAGTTTACACTCGGGACTAAATAAATTTGGTATATACGAGCAGTACTTC
>TRBJ1-2|-|TRBV19|-
CASSMGKVGYTF
TGTGCCAGTAGTATGGGCAAGGTTGGCTACACCTTC
>TRBJ2-1|TRBD2|TRBV11-2|-
CASRSSGRAEQFF
TGTGCCAGCAGGTCGAGCGGGAGGGCTGAGCAGTTCTTC
>TRBJ2-1|-|TRBV7-6|-
CASSSFGRPGPPYNEQFF
TGTGCCAGCAGCTCGTTTGGACGGCCTGGCCCCCCTTACAATGAGCAGTTCTTC
>TRBJ2-7|TRBD1|TRBV30|-
CAWGDSLSSYEQYF
TGTGCCTGGGGGGACAGTCTAAGCTCCTACGAGCAGTACTTC
>TRBJ2-5|-|TRBV6-6|-
CASGVSGVKETQYF
TGTGCCTCAGGGGTTTCGGGAGTAAAAGAGACCCAGTACTTC
>TRBJ2-6|TRBD1|TRBV5-4|-
CASSLQGAGANVLTF
TGTGCCAGCAGTCTACAGGGGGCTGGGGCCAACGTCCTGACTTTC